This T cell receptor (beta chain) was sequenced in a study of breast tumors, draining lymph nodes, adjacent tissues. Breast cancer patients provided tissue from their axillary draining lymph nodes. Remarks on this clonotype: As yet, its antigen is unknown.

TCRdb passed the multiplex PCR reads through MiXCR, listing each CDR3 protein once. This table has fewer than 200,000 distinct CDR3 sequences, about 33% appearing once. Findings of the study overall: Compared with basal-like, luminal-like tumors shared significantly more repertoire with nontumor tissue.

Germline V gene sequence: CDR1 SGHNT, CDR2 YYREEE (reference sequence). This CDR3 is built from 17 residues. Trimming pared 5 bases from V and 2 bases from J, leaving 17 bases between. This clonotype was sampled from a female donor with breast cancer. Some clones in this sample may be carry-over from other donors' samples. The rearrangement uses TRBV5-4 and TRBJ2-6, with D perhaps TRBD1 (6 bases). Sequencing used axillary lymph node tissue. This CDR3 reads CASSFGYRAPGANVLTF. For the CDR3, the DNA is TGTGCCAGCAGTTTTGGGTACAGGGCTCCTGGGGCCAACGTCCTGACTTTC.